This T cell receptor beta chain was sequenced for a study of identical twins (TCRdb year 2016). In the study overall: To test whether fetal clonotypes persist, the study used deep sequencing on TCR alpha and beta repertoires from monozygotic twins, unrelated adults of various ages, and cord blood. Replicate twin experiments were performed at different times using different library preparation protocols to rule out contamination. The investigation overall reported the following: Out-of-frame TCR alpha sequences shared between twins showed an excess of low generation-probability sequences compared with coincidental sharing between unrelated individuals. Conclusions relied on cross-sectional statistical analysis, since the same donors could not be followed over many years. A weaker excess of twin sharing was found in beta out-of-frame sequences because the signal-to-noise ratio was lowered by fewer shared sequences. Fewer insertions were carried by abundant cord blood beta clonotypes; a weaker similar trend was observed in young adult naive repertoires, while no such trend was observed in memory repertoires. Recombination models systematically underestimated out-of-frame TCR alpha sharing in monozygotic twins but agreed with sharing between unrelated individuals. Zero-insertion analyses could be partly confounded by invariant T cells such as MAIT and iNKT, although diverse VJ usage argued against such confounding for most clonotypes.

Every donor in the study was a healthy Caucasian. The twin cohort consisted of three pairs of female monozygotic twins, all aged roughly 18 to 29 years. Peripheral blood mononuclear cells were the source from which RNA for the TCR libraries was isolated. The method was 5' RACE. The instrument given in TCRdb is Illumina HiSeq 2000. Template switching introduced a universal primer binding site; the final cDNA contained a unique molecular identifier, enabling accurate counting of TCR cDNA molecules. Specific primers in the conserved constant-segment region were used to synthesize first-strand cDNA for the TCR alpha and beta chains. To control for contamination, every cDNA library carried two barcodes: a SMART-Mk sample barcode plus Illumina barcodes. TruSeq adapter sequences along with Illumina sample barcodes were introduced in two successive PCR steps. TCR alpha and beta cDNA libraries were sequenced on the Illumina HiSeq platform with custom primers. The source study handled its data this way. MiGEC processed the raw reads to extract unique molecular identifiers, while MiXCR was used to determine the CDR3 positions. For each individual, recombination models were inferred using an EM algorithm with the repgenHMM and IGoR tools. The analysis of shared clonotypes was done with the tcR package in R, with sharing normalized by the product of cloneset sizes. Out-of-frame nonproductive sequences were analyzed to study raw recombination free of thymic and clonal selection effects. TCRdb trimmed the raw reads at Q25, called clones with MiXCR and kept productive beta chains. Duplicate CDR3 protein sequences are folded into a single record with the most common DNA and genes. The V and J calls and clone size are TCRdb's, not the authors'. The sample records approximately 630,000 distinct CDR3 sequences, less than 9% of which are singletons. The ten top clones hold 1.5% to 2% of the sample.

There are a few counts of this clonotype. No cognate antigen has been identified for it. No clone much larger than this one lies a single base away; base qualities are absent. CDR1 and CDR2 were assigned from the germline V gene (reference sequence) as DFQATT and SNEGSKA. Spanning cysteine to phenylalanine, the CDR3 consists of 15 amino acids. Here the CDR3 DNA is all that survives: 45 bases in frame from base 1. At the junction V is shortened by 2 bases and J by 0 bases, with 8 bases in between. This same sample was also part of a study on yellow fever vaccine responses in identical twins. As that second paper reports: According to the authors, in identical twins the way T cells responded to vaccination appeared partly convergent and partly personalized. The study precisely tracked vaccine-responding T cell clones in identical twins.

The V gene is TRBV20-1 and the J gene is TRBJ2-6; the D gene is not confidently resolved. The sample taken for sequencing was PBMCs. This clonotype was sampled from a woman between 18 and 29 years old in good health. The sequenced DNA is TGCAGTGCTAGAACGAGAATCTCTGGGGCCAACGTCCTGACTTTC. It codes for CSARTRISGANVLTF.